This TCR beta chain emerged from a study of response to subunit inactivated influenza vaccine. Study-wide findings and caveats: It was the authors' suggestion that each seasonal influenza vaccination recruits few new T cells.

TCRdb passed the RT-PCR reads through MiXCR, listing each CDR3 protein once. Among approximately 520,000 distinct CDR3 sequences listed, more than 15% were seen once. CDR1 and CDR2 (germline): SEHNR, FQNEAQ (reference sequence). V lost 5 bases to trimming and J lost 10 bases, with 18 bases between them. The CDR3 covers 14 residues. Concerning this clonotype itself: The antigen is not known.

The TCR was taken from a man aged 45 to 70 who received an inactivated influenza vaccine. The material was CD4+ T cells sorted from PBMCs, obtained about 24 months after vaccination. The chain couples TRBV7-9 to TRBJ2-4; D is undetermined. The CDR3 bases are TGTGCCAGCAGCACACTGGGTGACTCCTTAATTCAGTACTTC. It yields the protein CASSTLGDSLIQYF.